A selection of T cell receptor beta chains follows, all from one sample in a study of shared clonotypes between healthy human individuals. Measured with immunoSEQ multiplex PCR; TCRdb has only the in-frame clones, and not every one. The sample lists 2.3 million or so clones, 90% to 95% occurring once. Sequencing used naive CD4+ T cells from PBMCs. The receptors shown here come from a man younger than 30 in good health. Some clones in this sample may be carry-over from other donors' samples. Each CDR3 is given with its conserved first and last residue.

V gene: TRBV11-2; J gene: TRBJ2-5; CDR3 protein: CASSEGGRRETQYF
V gene: TRBV7-3; J gene: TRBJ1-2; CDR3 protein: CASSADRNYGYTF
V gene: TRBV10-1; J gene: TRBJ2-5; CDR3 protein: CASNPSGIRYQETQYF
V gene: TRBV2; J gene: TRBJ1-3; CDR3 protein: CASSQYRASSGNTIYF
V gene: TRBV4-3; J gene: TRBJ2-7; CDR3 protein: CASSQVPHYEQYF
V gene: TRBV9; J gene: TRBJ2-3; CDR3 protein: CASSGHRGGQIGGTQYF
V gene: TRBV28; J gene: TRBJ1-1; CDR3 protein: CASSLEAELGGRDTEAFF
V gene: TRBV19; J gene: TRBJ2-4; CDR3 protein: CASSRDILAKNIQYF
V gene: TRBV11-2; J gene: TRBJ1-1; CDR3 protein: CASSLVGGMNTEAFF
V gene: TRBV28; J gene: TRBJ2-5; CDR3 protein: CASSPGGTQKETQYF
V gene: TRBV10-3; J gene: TRBJ2-7; CDR3 protein: CAIRASYEQYF
V gene: TRBV4-3; J gene: TRBJ1-4; CDR3 protein: CASKRTGGEKLFF
V gene: TRBV11-2; J gene: TRBJ2-1; CDR3 protein: CASSSGLAAYNEQFF
V gene: TRBV5-4; J gene: TRBJ2-1; CDR3 protein: CASSLRLAAYNEQFF
V gene: TRBV5-8; J gene: TRBJ2-7; CDR3 protein: CASSLRGEQYF
V gene: TRBV28; J gene: TRBJ1-5; CDR3 protein: CASRRRGNLNQPQHF
V gene: TRBV7-9; J gene: TRBJ1-6; CDR3 protein: CASSQGNGGNSPLHF
V gene: TRBV7-2; J gene: TRBJ2-1; CDR3 protein: CASSFDRENEQFF
V gene: TRBV28; J gene: TRBJ2-7; CDR3 protein: CASSSLPGRDLNEQYF
V gene: TRBV4-2; J gene: TRBJ2-5; CDR3 protein: CASSQVEKAGGGETQYF
V gene: TRBV19; J gene: TRBJ2-7; CDR3 protein: CASSIILRSGSSYEQYF
V gene: TRBV25-1; J gene: TRBJ2-2; CDR3 protein: CASSESLAGELFF
V gene: TRBV10-3; J gene: TRBJ1-1; CDR3 protein: CAISESPLDTEAFF
V gene: TRBV6-1; J gene: TRBJ2-6; CDR3 protein: CASSEARVGWANVLTF
V gene: TRBV28; J gene: TRBJ1-1; CDR3 protein: CASRVNTEAFF
V gene: TRBV7-2; J gene: TRBJ2-3; CDR3 protein: CASSSIWLGTDTQYF
V gene: TRBV5-1; J gene: TRBJ2-3; CDR3 protein: CASSPGQGADTQYF
V gene: TRBV2; J gene: TRBJ2-1; CDR3 protein: CASSLAGVGTGEQFF
V gene: TRBV2; J gene: TRBJ2-1; CDR3 protein: CASTTSGRINEQFF
V gene: TRBV19; J gene: TRBJ2-7; CDR3 protein: CASRLAPRYEQYF
V gene: TRBV7-9; J gene: TRBJ1-6; CDR3 protein: CASSLGLTGVGNSPLHF
V gene: TRBV30; J gene: TRBJ1-5; CDR3 protein: CAWSPRGEGVQPQHF
V gene: TRBV9; J gene: TRBJ2-1; CDR3 protein: CASSVGSSGSLNEQFF
V gene: TRBV2; J gene: TRBJ1-1; CDR3 protein: CASSIEGGTTEAFF
V gene: TRBV5-1; J gene: TRBJ1-4; CDR3 protein: CASSLKTLATNEKLFF
V gene: TRBV11-2; J gene: TRBJ2-1; CDR3 protein: CASSYIAGDPFF
V gene: TRBV7-2; J gene: TRBJ2-3; CDR3 protein: CASRGWTGVGTDTQYF
V gene: TRBV30; J gene: TRBJ2-7; CDR3 protein: CAWRPRDTRSYEQYF
V gene: TRBV6-6; J gene: TRBJ1-5; CDR3 protein: CASSGTGALNQPQHF
V gene: TRBV5-1; J gene: TRBJ2-1; CDR3 protein: CASSLTQGMKFF
V gene: TRBV5-1; J gene: TRBJ2-3; CDR3 protein: CASSFRGATDTQYF
V gene: TRBV29-1; J gene: TRBJ2-7; CDR3 protein: CSVGGLAVYEQYF
V gene: TRBV28; J gene: TRBJ1-2; CDR3 protein: CASRLVGQGVGYTF
V gene: TRBV7-8; J gene: TRBJ1-4; CDR3 protein: CASSPTGAMPEKLFF
V gene: TRBV6-6; J gene: TRBJ1-1; CDR3 protein: CASSYGGTALNTEAFF
V gene: TRBV2; J gene: TRBJ2-3; CDR3 protein: CASNAFISDTQYF
V gene: TRBV28; J gene: TRBJ2-1; CDR3 protein: CASSSWSAGVTNEQFF
V gene: TRBV6-5; J gene: TRBJ2-7; CDR3 protein: CASRNPGLAGDEQYF
V gene: TRBV5-4; J gene: TRBJ2-6; CDR3 protein: CASSRGTSGFSGANVLTF
V gene: TRBV5-1; J gene: TRBJ2-5; CDR3 protein: CASSFGTEETQYF
V gene: TRBV6-6; J gene: TRBJ2-7; CDR3 protein: CASNPRGGSAYEQYF
V gene: TRBV7-2; J gene: TRBJ1-4; CDR3 protein: CASSRGRGQREKLFF
V gene: TRBV5-1; J gene: TRBJ2-1; CDR3 protein: CASRLGTSEHNEQFF
V gene: TRBV6-6; J gene: TRBJ1-4; CDR3 protein: CASSYSGTGYRLFF